These 2 T cell receptor beta chains were all obtained from the same sample, sequenced in a study of prognosis after radiotherapy for stage I lung cancer. Genomic DNA was the source, and TCR beta CDR3 was amplified from it by two-round multiplex PCR. The authors ran first-round PCR with primers specific to each TRBV and TRBJ gene. MiXCR was run by TCRdb on the multiplex PCR reads, yielding one entry per CDR3 protein. The sample lists roughly 14,000 distinct CDR3 sequences, 55% to 65% seen once, with about 26% in the top ten. The sample was PBMCs, taken before or after stereotactic body radiation therapy (not recorded which). The receptor set was obtained from a donor over 45 with non-small cell lung cancer.

This clonotype was picked up many times. The rearrangement uses TRBV5-1 and TRBJ2-7; tentative D call: TRBD2 (6 bases). CDR3 length: 13 amino acids. The germline V gene has CDR1 SGHRS and CDR2 YFSETQ. V lost 0 bases and J lost 7, with 11 bases in between. CDR3 loop: CASSLAGVGEQYF. The CDR3 DNA follows: TGCGCCAGCAGCTTGGCGGGGGTAGGGGAGCAGTACTTC.

V usage is TRBV9 and J usage is TRBJ2-3, with TRBD1 identical over 8 bases. From germline, CDR1 is SGDLS and CDR2 YYNGEE. The V segment lost 4 bases and the J segment 5 bases; nucleotides outside the gene matches: 18. The CDR3 runs 18 residues. CDR3 in amino acids: CASSPGSGGYGLGDTQYF. CDR3 nucleotides: TGTGCCAGCAGCCCTGGCTCAGGGGGCTACGGCCTTGGAGATACGCAGTATTTT.